This entry is about one T cell receptor beta chain. These data come from a study of shared clonotypes between healthy human individuals. For the study at large: A donor's plate count was three for CD4 naive and three for CD4 memory; CD8 naive had two and CD8 memory one.

Evenly divided among several immunoSEQ plates was the genomic DNA of each subset. Sorted subsets were amplified in replicate PCRs using around 200 ng DNA, 30,000 to 35,000 T cell genomes. Repertoires were generated with immunoSEQ multiplex PCR, while TCRdb's copy carries only in-frame clones and drops some. The data show about 750,000 clones, about 91% seen once. V lost 0 bases to trimming and J lost 5 bases, with 13 bases between them. Per germline, CDR1 SGDLS and CDR2 YYNGEE. The CDR3 runs to 15 residues. CD45RO-negative CD8 cells positively selected for CCR7 made up the naive population, which excluded terminally differentiated effector memory CD45RA+ cells.

The receptor comes from a man aged 25 to 40 in good health. Sequencing was performed on naive CD8+ T cells sorted from blood. J is TRBJ2-3 and V is TRBV9; TRBD1 or TRBD2 may be the D gene (6 bases each). The DNA of the CDR3 is TGTGCCAGCAGCGTAGCCGGGGGCGCGGTAGATACGCAGTATTTT. Translating it yields CASSVAGGAVDTQYF.